The sample holds a few counts of the clone carrying this TCR beta chain. Its antigen is as yet unknown. The data were obtained in a study of cytomegalovirus exposure and HLA in healthy donors. As for the study in general: About 80 million unique TCRs from HLA-typed donors were held in an early data release. Points from the study as a whole: On later analysis, the bulk of CMV-associated TCR beta chains appeared to be HLA-restricted. Follow-up analysis later connected one missense variant in DCLRE1C with trimming of TCR beta V- and J-genes.

PCR amplification relied on 60 Vbeta primers (plus 13 Jbeta primers). The data were produced by immunoSEQ multiplex PCR, yet TCRdb's version contains in-frame clones alone and is incomplete. The sample carries some 150,000 clones, approximately 60% recorded once. The TCR sequence derives from a woman aged 40-49 years in good health and CMV-seronegative. The sequencing input was PBMCs.

The CDR3 nucleotides read TGTGCCAGCAGCCCGACAGGGGGCAACGGGGAGCTGTTTTTT. As protein: CASSPTGGNGELFF. The chain couples TRBV7-2 to TRBJ2-2, with 10 bases that match TRBD1. V dropped 5 bases and J dropped 7; count of bases not matched to a gene: 4. The CDR3 is made up of 14 amino acids. Germline loops: CDR1 SGHTA, CDR2 FQGNSA. The whole variable domain, remainder taken from reference TRBV7-2 and TRBJ2-2, is GAGVSQSPSNKVTEKGKDVELRCDPISGHTALYWYRQSLGQGLEFLIYFQGNSAPDKSGLPSDRFSAERTGGSVSTLTIQRTQQEDSAVYLCASSPTGGNGELFFGEGSRLTVL.